A selection of T cell receptor beta chains follows, all from one sample in a study of CD8 T cells in ankylosing spondylitis. From the 5' RACE reads, TCRdb called clonotypes with MiXCR, one entry per CDR3 protein. The sample has a few hundred thousand distinct CDR3 sequences; 15% to 20% are singletons. Input material: blood, either unsorted or a sorted T cell fraction (not recorded which). Receptor source: a male donor with ankylosing spondylitis. Each CDR3 is given with its conserved first and last residue. The D gene is left open where the match is weak. A clone size is listed for some rows: how often the clone was seen (once, few, many), or a class if it is expanded.

- TRBJ2-1 few TRBV29-1 CSVVGGPDNEQFF TGCAGCGTTGTGGGGGGGCCGGACAATGAGCAGTTCTTC
TRBD1 TRBJ1-1 few TRBV2 CASRDTGAPDAFF TGTGCCAGCAGAGATACAGGGGCCCCTGACGCTTTCTTT
- TRBJ1-1 many TRBV6-4 CASSDGSEATEAFF TGTGCCAGCAGTGACGGGTCGGAAGCCACTGAAGCTTTCTTT
- TRBJ1-1 few TRBV30 CAWSSGDTEAFF TGTGCCTGGAGCTCAGGGGACACTGAAGCTTTCTTT
TRBD1 TRBJ1-2 - TRBV11-1 CASSLGTGDKGKTNYGYTF TGTGCCAGCAGCTTAGGGACAGGGGACAAGGGGAAGACTAACTATGGCTACACCTTC
- TRBJ1-1 few TRBV4-3 CASSQDYSGSTEAFF TGCGCCAGCAGCCAAGATTATTCCGGGAGCACTGAAGCTTTCTTT
- TRBJ2-7 many TRBV20-1 CSARDLGPREKSYEQYF TGCAGTGCTAGAGATCTTGGGCCGAGGGAAAAGTCCTACGAGCAGTACTTC
- TRBJ2-5 - TRBV6-1 CASSGLPGQKETQYF TGTGCCAGCAGTGGCCTCCCAGGACAGAAAGAGACCCAGTACTTC
- TRBJ1-1 many TRBV4-2 CASSLAQGSEAFF TGTGCCAGCAGCCTTGCCCAGGGATCTGAAGCTTTCTTT
TRBD1 TRBJ1-4 - TRBV27 CASSLYPGQLKEKLFF TGTGCCAGCAGTTTATACCCGGGACAGTTAAAGGAAAAACTGTTTTTT
TRBD1 TRBJ1-3 few TRBV7-3 CASSFGTGKNF TGTGCCAGCAGCTTCGGGACAGGGAAAAATTTT
- TRBJ1-5 few TRBV10-3 CAISSTEGGDQPQHF TGTGCCATCAGTTCGACGGAGGGCGGGGATCAGCCCCAGCATTTT
- TRBJ2-5 once TRBV23-1 CASSQVDYRGETQYF TGCGCCAGCAGTCAAGTGGACTATAGAGGAGAGACCCAGTACTTC
- TRBJ2-2 few TRBV10-3 CAISEIWGPGELFF TGTGCCATCAGTGAGATCTGGGGGCCCGGGGAGCTGTTTTTT
TRBD1 TRBJ1-5 - TRBV9 CASSAGDSNQPQHF TGTGCCAGCAGCGCAGGGGACAGTAATCAGCCCCAGCATTTT
TRBD2 TRBJ2-5 - TRBV20-1 CSARDYGLAGETQYF TGCAGTGCTAGAGATTACGGACTAGCGGGAGAGACCCAGTACTTC
TRBD1 TRBJ1-2 few TRBV5-6 CASSLVWDSDPYGYTF TGTGCCAGCAGCTTGGTATGGGACAGCGACCCCTATGGCTACACCTTC
- TRBJ2-5 - TRBV7-9 CASESVGGPETQYF TGTGCCAGCGAGTCGGTGGGGGGGCCGGAGACCCAGTACTTC
- TRBJ2-1 - TRBV11-2 CASSEWSGGAYNEQFF TGTGCCAGCAGCGAGTGGAGCGGAGGGGCATACAATGAGCAGTTCTTC
- TRBJ2-1 many TRBV12-3/TRBV12-4 CATRLLGQPYNEQFF TGTGCCACCCGTTTACTTGGACAGCCCTACAATGAGCAGTTCTTC
TRBD1 TRBJ1-6 - TRBV30 CAWMMDRTNSPLHF TGTGCCTGGATGATGGACAGGACTAATTCACCCCTCCACTTT
- TRBJ2-2 - TRBV7-8 CASSFSRMAGARTGELFF TGTGCCAGCAGCTTTTCTCGGATGGCGGGGGCCCGCACCGGGGAGCTGTTTTTT
- TRBJ2-1 few TRBV12-3/TRBV12-4 CASSPGTPVFF TGTGCCAGCAGCCCCGGGACCCCGGTCTTCTTC
TRBD2 TRBJ2-5 - TRBV24-1 CATSDRDPSGTQETQYF TGTGCCACCAGTGATAGGGATCCTAGCGGGACCCAAGAGACCCAGTACTTC
TRBD2 TRBJ2-1 few TRBV28 CASSLPGLAGVTSYNEQFF TGTGCCAGCAGCCTTCCGGGACTAGCGGGAGTCACGTCCTACAATGAGCAGTTCTTC
- TRBJ2-3 - TRBV7-3 CASSFLGASTDTQYF TGTGCCAGCAGCTTCCTAGGGGCTAGCACAGATACGCAGTATTTT
- TRBJ1-1 few TRBV30 CAWSPIGPEAFF TGTGCCTGGAGTCCGATCGGCCCTGAAGCTTTCTTT
- TRBJ1-1 few TRBV10-3 CAINARDEVGMNTEAFF TGTGCCATCAATGCCCGGGACGAAGTAGGGATGAACACTGAAGCTTTCTTT
- TRBJ2-2 - TRBV20-1 CSARRYDNTGELFF TGCAGTGCTAGACGGTACGACAACACCGGGGAGCTGTTTTTT
- TRBJ2-1 many TRBV9 CASSVGFSYNEQFF TGTGCCAGCAGCGTAGGGTTCAGCTACAATGAGCAGTTCTTC
TRBD1 TRBJ2-3 - TRBV20-1 CSARDFNRGPVGDTQYF TGCAGTGCTAGAGATTTTAACAGGGGGCCAGTAGGAGATACGCAGTATTTT
TRBD2 TRBJ2-5 - TRBV7-9 CASSPRLAEPETQYF TGTGCCAGCAGCCCCCGACTAGCGGAGCCAGAGACCCAGTACTTC
- TRBJ2-7 - TRBV6-2/TRBV6-3 CASTQSRMAYEQYF TGTGCCAGCACCCAATCTAGGATGGCCTACGAGCAGTACTTC
- TRBJ2-7 - TRBV7-9 CASSSGVGEDEQYF TGTGCCAGCAGCTCCGGGGTAGGGGAGGACGAGCAGTACTTC
TRBD1 TRBJ1-2 few TRBV7-9 CAESRAGGEYGYTF TGTGCCGAATCCCGTGCAGGGGGGGAGTATGGCTACACCTTC
- TRBJ2-7 - TRBV9 CASSVGGGTVSEQYF TGTGCCAGCAGCGTAGGGGGGGGCACCGTCTCCGAGCAGTACTTC
- TRBJ2-6 - TRBV5-1 CASSLESVSGAGANVLTF TGCGCCAGCAGCTTGGAATCCGTCTCAGGGGCTGGGGCCAACGTCCTGACTTTC
- TRBJ1-1 - TRBV28 CASSSTRGARSEAFF TGTGCCAGCAGTTCGACCCGGGGGGCACGGTCTGAAGCTTTCTTT
- TRBJ1-1 few TRBV6-5 CASSYAGENTEAFF TGTGCCAGCAGTTATGCAGGGGAAAACACTGAAGCTTTCTTT
- TRBJ1-2 - TRBV4-1 CASSQDAENYGYTF TGCGCCAGCAGCCAAGATGCGGAGAACTATGGCTACACCTTC
- TRBJ2-2 few TRBV11-2 CASSLGYDPTNTGELFF TGTGCCAGCAGCTTAGGTTACGACCCCACGAACACCGGGGAGCTGTTTTTT
- TRBJ1-1 - TRBV14 CASSRSYLYETEAFF TGTGCCAGCAGCCGATCCTACCTGTACGAGACTGAAGCTTTCTTT
TRBD2 TRBJ2-1 - TRBV20-1 CSARRGGAYNEQFF TGCAGTGCTAGACGCGGGGGGGCTTACAATGAGCAGTTCTTC
- TRBJ1-6 - TRBV4-3 CASSQVWGGVNSPLHF TGCGCCAGCAGCCAAGTATGGGGGGGAGTAAATTCACCCCTCCACTTT
- TRBJ2-1 - TRBV27 CASSLFGGSLTSEQFF TGTGCCAGCAGTTTATTTGGGGGTTCCCTAACAAGTGAGCAGTTCTTC
- TRBJ2-1 - TRBV7-9 CATNRDANNEQFF TGTGCCACGAACCGGGACGCTAACAATGAGCAGTTCTTC
TRBD1 TRBJ1-1 few TRBV7-3 CASSSKGQPPFEEAFF TGTGCCAGCAGCTCAAAGGGACAGCCCCCCTTCGAGGAAGCTTTCTTT
- TRBJ1-1 - TRBV3-1 CASSQEQGWTEAFF TGTGCCAGCAGCCAAGAACAGGGATGGACTGAAGCTTTCTTT
TRBD2 TRBJ2-7 - TRBV28 CASSPDFSGLYEQYF TGTGCCAGCAGCCCCGATTTTAGCGGGCTCTACGAGCAGTACTTC
- TRBJ1-2 few TRBV7-9 CASSLGRDKDPTF TGTGCCAGCAGCTTAGGACGGGACAAAGATCCCACCTTC
TRBD1 TRBJ2-1 - TRBV5-1 CASSTNHRDRGNNEQFF TGCGCCAGCAGCACGAACCACCGGGACAGGGGGAACAATGAGCAGTTCTTC
- TRBJ1-2 - TRBV12-3/TRBV12-4 CASSFWQGFGYTF TGTGCCAGCAGTTTTTGGCAGGGATTTGGCTACACCTTC